This T cell receptor (beta chain) was captured in a study of cytomegalovirus exposure and HLA in healthy donors. Across the whole study: According to later analysis, the same platform produced the 120 validation and several hundred first-cohort repertoires. Study-wide findings and caveats: Most sequenced TCRs were rare (though some public TCRs occurred in many donors). Overall, approximately 180 TCR beta chains were annotated as cytomegalovirus-associated. Reported performance of the classifier showed diagnosis of cytomegalovirus status with high specificity and sensitivity.

CDR1 GTSNPN and CDR2 SVGIG come from the germline V gene (reference sequence). Unmatched junction bases numbered 6, after V lost 2 bases and J lost 0 bases. The CDR3 is made up of 16 amino acids. TCRdb's table, derived via immunoSEQ multiplex PCR, lists solely in-frame clones and lacks some. The sample lists some 120,000 clones; over 85% were seen once. Of note for this clone: Its antigen is unknown.

The origin of this receptor is a woman between 18 and 29 years old in good health and CMV-seronegative. What was sequenced was PBMCs. The chain links TRBV30 to TRBJ2-1; 8 positions agree with TRBD2. This CDR3 is CAWSYHAGGSYNEQFF. CDR3 nucleotides: TGTGCCTGGAGTTACCATGCGGGGGGCTCCTACAATGAGCAGTTCTTC. Filled out from reference TRBV30 and TRBJ2-1, the complete variable domain reads SQTIHQWPATLVQPVGSPLSLECTVEGTSNPNLYWYRQAAGRGLQLLFYSVGIGQISSEVPQNLSASRPQDRQFILSSKKLLLSDSGFYLCAWSYHAGGSYNEQFFGPGTRLTVL.